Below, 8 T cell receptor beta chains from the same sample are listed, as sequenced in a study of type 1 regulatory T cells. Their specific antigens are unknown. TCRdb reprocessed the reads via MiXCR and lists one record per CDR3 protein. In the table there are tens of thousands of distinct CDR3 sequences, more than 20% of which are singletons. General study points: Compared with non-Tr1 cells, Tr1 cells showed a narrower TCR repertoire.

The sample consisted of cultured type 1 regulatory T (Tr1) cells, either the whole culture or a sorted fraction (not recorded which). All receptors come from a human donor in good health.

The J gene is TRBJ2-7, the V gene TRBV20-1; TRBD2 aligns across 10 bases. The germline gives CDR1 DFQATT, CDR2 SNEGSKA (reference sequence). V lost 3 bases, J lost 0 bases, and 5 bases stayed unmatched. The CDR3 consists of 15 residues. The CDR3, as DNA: TGCAGTGCTAGTAGGCTAGCGGGAGCCTCCTACGAGCAGTACTTC. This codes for CSASRLAGASYEQYF.

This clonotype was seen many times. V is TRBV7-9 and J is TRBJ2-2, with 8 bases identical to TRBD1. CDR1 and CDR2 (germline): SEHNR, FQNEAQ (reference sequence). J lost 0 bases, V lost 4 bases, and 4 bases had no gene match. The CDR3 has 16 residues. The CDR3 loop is CASSSAGGSNTGELFF. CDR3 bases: TGTGCCAGCAGCTCTGCAGGGGGCTCGAACACCGGGGAGCTGTTTTTT.

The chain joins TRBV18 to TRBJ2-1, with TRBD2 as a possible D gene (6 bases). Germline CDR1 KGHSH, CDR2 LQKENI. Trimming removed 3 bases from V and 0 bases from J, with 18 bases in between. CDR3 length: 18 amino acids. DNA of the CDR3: TGTGCCAGCTCACCCCTAGTGCCCGGGCGGGGCTCCTACAATGAGCAGTTCTTC. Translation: CASSPLVPGRGSYNEQFF.

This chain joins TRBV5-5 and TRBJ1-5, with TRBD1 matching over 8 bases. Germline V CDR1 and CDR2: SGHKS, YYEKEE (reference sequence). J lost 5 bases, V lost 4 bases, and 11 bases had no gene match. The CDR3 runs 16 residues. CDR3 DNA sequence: TGTGCCAGCAGCCAGGGACCTACAGGGGGTCATCAGCCCCAGCATTTT. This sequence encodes CASSQGPTGGHQPQHF. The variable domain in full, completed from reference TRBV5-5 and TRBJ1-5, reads DAGVTQSPTHLIKTRGQQVTLRCSPISGHKSVSWYQQVLGQGPQFIFQYYEKEERGRGNFPDRFSARQFPNYSSELNVNALLLGDSALYLCASSQGPTGGHQPQHFGDGTRLSIL.

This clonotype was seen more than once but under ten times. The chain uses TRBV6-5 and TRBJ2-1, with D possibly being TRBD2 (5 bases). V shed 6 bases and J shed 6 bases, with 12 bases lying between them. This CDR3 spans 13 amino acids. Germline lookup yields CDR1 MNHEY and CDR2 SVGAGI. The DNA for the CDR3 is TGTGCCAGCAGCCGCCCGGGAATCAATGAGCAGTTCTTC. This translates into CASSRPGINEQFF.

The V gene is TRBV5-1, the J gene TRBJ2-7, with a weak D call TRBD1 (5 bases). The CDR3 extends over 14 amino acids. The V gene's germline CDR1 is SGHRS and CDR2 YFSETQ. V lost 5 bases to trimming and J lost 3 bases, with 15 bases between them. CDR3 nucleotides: TGCGCCAGCAGGGCCTGGGGCGGCGACTACGAGCAGTACTTC. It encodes CASRAWGGDYEQYF.

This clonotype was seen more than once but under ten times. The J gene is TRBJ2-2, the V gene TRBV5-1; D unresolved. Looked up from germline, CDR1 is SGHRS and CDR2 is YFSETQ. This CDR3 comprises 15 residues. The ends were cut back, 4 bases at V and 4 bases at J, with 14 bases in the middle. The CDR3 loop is CASSRTLLGTGELFF. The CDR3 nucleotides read TGCGCCAGCAGCCGGACGTTGCTGGGCACCGGGGAGCTGTTTTTT. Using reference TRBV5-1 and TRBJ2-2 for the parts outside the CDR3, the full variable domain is KAGVTQTPRYLIKTRGQQVTLSCSPISGHRSVSWYQQTPGQGLQFLFEYFSETQRNKGNFPGRFSGRQFSNSRSEMNVSTLELGDSALYLCASSRTLLGTGELFFGEGSRLTVL.

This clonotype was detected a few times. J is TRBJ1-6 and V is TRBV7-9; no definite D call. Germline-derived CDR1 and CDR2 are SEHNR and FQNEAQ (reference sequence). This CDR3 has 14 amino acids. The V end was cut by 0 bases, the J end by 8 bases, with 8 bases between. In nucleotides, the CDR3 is TGTGCCAGCAGCTTAGCGCTAAGTGATTCACCCCTCCACTTT. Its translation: CASSLALSDSPLHF.